These T cell receptor beta chains were read from a single sample in a study of blood T cell repertoires in COVID-19. Sequenced by immunoSEQ multiplex PCR; TCRdb stores in-frame clones only, minus some. The sample contains over 75,000 clones, around four fifths of which appear only once. Sequenced sample: peripheral blood. The receptor set was obtained from a human donor in a cohort sampled during active COVID-19. Both conserved end residues are trimmed from each CDR3.

v_gene	CDR3aa
TRBV19	ASSRGDSSGNTIY
TRBV5-6	ASSTVQRSSPLH
TRBV28	ASSSAGGRRETQY
TRBV7-3	ASSSWQYNEQF
TRBV19	ASSLFPSVESTDTQY
TRBV6-5	ASSYSRGTDTQY
TRBV7-8	ASSLVIGQSSYEQY
TRBV2	ASRGQGVTEAF
TRBV28	ASRGGGSYEQY
TRBV28	ASNRGGTDTQY
TRBV5-5	ASSLDGRTRGAGELF
TRBV19	ASSLGTGGDTEAF
TRBV7-8	ASSPSYQETQY
TRBV7-3	ASSPGQSSGANVLT
TRBV12-5	AREFGLSSYNEQF
TRBV5-1	ASSLRVGANVLT